The clone carrying this T cell receptor beta chain has only a few counts. Its cognate antigen is unknown. Each CDR3 protein gets one entry after TCRdb re-called the 5' RACE reads with MiXCR. This sample has around 180,000 distinct CDR3 sequences, with roughly 6.4% found just once. The CDR3 is 12 amino acids. V dropped 1 base and J dropped 12; count of bases not matched to a gene: 2. Germline assignment: CDR1 LGHDT and CDR2 YNNKEL (reference sequence). This sample is drawn from a study of T cells after yellow fever vaccination. Broader study findings: Clonotypes found in both CD4 and CD8 compartments made up a small share. Subsequent booster samples again held most clones from primary vaccination (around 96% CD4, roughly 90% CD8).

The chain is built from TRBV3-1 and TRBJ2-1; 8 bases agree with TRBD1. This sequence originates from a man between 18 and 29 years old who received the YFV17D yellow fever vaccine. The sequencing here drew on CD4+ T cells sorted from PBMCs, taken on the day of the first yellow fever vaccination. The CDR3 reads CASSQVTGGQFF. CDR3 DNA: TGTGCCAGCAGCCAAGTTACAGGGGGGCAGTTCTTC.